Here is one T cell receptor (beta chain) with its context. The data were obtained in a study of blood T cell repertoires in COVID-19. Study-wide background: The study drew acute and convalescent COVID-19 samples from the United States, Italy and Spain. Sources were T cells, B-cell-depleted T cells, or PBMCs; the material itself was cDNA or gDNA.

CDR1 is GTSNPN and CDR2 is SVGIG in the germline V gene (reference sequence). The CDR3 is 9 amino acids. The ends were cut back, 8 bases at V and 6 bases at J, with 7 bases in the middle. Methods used by the authors: Amplification of reference gene primers was used by the study to estimate nucleated cell counts. TCRdb's copy holds only in-frame clones and misses some; the assay was immunoSEQ multiplex PCR. V and J calls and clone size are those listed in that table; D and trimming were worked out from the DNA. The data show about 82,000 clones, around four fifths seen once. The source material was peripheral blood. This chain uses TRBV30 with TRBJ1-1; weak D call: TRBD1 (5 bases). This receptor was taken from an elderly man with active or convalescent COVID-19. The CDR3 DNA is TGTGCCCGGGGCGCTGAAGCTTTCTTT. It encodes CARGAEAFF.